These 32 T cell receptor beta chains came from one sample sequenced in a study of cytotoxic CD8 clonotypes in ibrutinib-treated CLL. Method: immunoSEQ multiplex PCR; TCRdb's copy keeps in-frame clones and lacks some. The profile shows tens of thousands of clones, 65% to 70% of them singletons. Material: PBMCs, obtained after 24 months of ibrutinib treatment. The receptor source for this set is a human donor with chronic lymphocytic leukemia.

The chain carries TRBV4-1 and TRBJ1-3, with 9 bases that match TRBD1. Germline V lookup: CDR1 MGHRA, CDR2 YSYEKL. The CDR3 loop spans 17 amino acids. J was trimmed by 2 bases and V by 1 base; bases with no gene match: 6. CDR3 nucleotide sequence: TGCGCCAGCAGCCAAGTCCTGGGACAGGGAGCTGGAAACACCATATATTTT. Encoded protein: CASSQVLGQGAGNTIYF.

In its sample, this clone was seen a few times. V and J are TRBV5-4 and TRBJ1-2, with D perhaps matching TRBD1 (5 bases). Trimming stripped 1 base from V and 0 bases from J, with 10 bases between. Germline V lookup: CDR1 SGHNT, CDR2 YYREEE (reference sequence). The CDR3 consists of 15 residues. The CDR3 DNA follows: TGTGCCAGCAGCTTGACAGGCCTTTCTAACTATGGCTACACCTTC. It yields the protein CASSLTGLSNYGYTF.

This clone appeared many times. The V call is TRBV7-9, the J call TRBJ2-2; 10 bases fit TRBD1. Trimming removed 10 bases from V and 1 base from J; junction bases left unmatched: 3. This CDR3 has 14 residues. Germline CDR1 is SEHNR and CDR2 is FQNEAQ (reference sequence). The CDR3 sequence: CATRDRGNTGELFF. The CDR3 bases are TGTGCCACCCGGGACAGGGGGAACACCGGGGAGCTGTTTTTT. Full variable domain (rest looked up from reference TRBV7-9 and TRBJ2-2): DTGVSQNPRHKITKRGQNVTFRCDPISEHNRLYWYRQTLGQGPEFLTYFQNEAQLEKSRLLSDRFSAERPKGSFSTLEIQRTEQGDSAMYLCATRDRGNTGELFFGEGSRLTVL.

This clone was seen a handful of times. The rearrangement links TRBV18 to TRBJ2-7; 8 nucleotides align to TRBD2. The CDR3 length is 14 residues. The V gene end was trimmed by 6 bases and the J gene end by 6 bases; junction bases not matched to a gene: 10. Germline-derived CDR1 and CDR2 are KGHSH and LQKENI. The CDR3 loop reads CASSKPGLVFEQYF. The CDR3 coding sequence is TGTGCCAGCTCTAAACCGGGACTAGTTTTCGAGCAGTACTTC.

The V call is TRBV19, the J call TRBJ1-1, with D perhaps matching TRBD1 (6 bases). V shed 6 bases and J shed 4 bases, with 12 bases lying between them. Germline CDR1 is LNHDA and CDR2 is SQIVND (reference sequence). The CDR3 length is 13 residues. The CDR3 loop is CASRQGSGTEAFF. The CDR3 DNA sequence: TGTGCCAGTAGGCAGGGGTCGGGCACTGAAGCTTTCTTT.

The rearrangement links TRBV19 to TRBJ1-5; 8 nucleotides line up with TRBD1. Per the germline V gene, CDR1 is LNHDA and CDR2 is SQIVND (reference sequence). CDR3 length equals 15 residues. V lost 5 bases, J lost 0 bases, and 3 bases stayed unmatched. DNA for the CDR3: TGTGCCAGTAGTGGACAGGGACTTAGCAATCAGCCCCAGCATTTT. Its translation: CASSGQGLSNQPQHF.

This clone appeared many times. The V gene is TRBV6-1, the J gene TRBJ1-2, with a tentative D call TRBD1 (5 bases). CDR1 is MNHNS, CDR2 SASEGT, per germline. V was trimmed by 7 bases and J by 7 bases, leaving 10 bases between them. This CDR3 has 11 amino acids. The CDR3 spells CASTPGLGYTF. In nucleotides, the CDR3 is TGTGCCAGCACTCCAGGGCTTGGCTACACCTTC.

The genes are TRBV28 and TRBJ1-2; 8 nucleotides match TRBD1. There are 13 residues in the CDR3. V trimming: 5 bases; J trimming: 4 bases; junction bases outside the gene matches: 3. The germline gives CDR1 MDHEN, CDR2 SYDVKM. The CDR3 spells CASSGDRIYGYTF. The CDR3 nucleotides read TGTGCCAGCAGTGGGGACAGGATCTATGGCTACACCTTC.

V gene TRBV19 combines with J gene TRBJ1-5; D ambiguous. V lost 8 bases, J lost 1 base, and 12 bases lay in between. The CDR3 has 14 amino acids. Germline V gene data show CDR1 as LNHDA and CDR2 as SQIVND (reference sequence). Here the CDR3 DNA reads TGTGCCAGTTGCGACACAACGAGCAATCAGCCCCAGCATTTT. Amino acids: CASCDTTSNQPQHF.

The V and J genes are TRBV9 and TRBJ2-3; 12 bases fit TRBD2. The CDR3 is 17 residues long. V shed 0 bases and J 1 base; nucleotides not matched to a gene: 3. Looked up from germline, CDR1 is SGDLS and CDR2 is YYNGEE. CDR3 nucleotide sequence: TGTGCCAGCAGCGTAGGGACTAGCGGGATCGGCACAGATACGCAGTATTTT. Amino acids: CASSVGTSGIGTDTQYF.

This clone was observed at least ten times. The chain uses TRBV9 and TRBJ1-1, with D tentatively TRBD1 (5 bases). The CDR3 has 14 residues. V was cut by 0 bases and J by 6 bases, with 12 bases left in between. The germline CDR1 and CDR2 sequences are SGDLS and YYNGEE. The CDR3 nucleotides are TGTGCCAGCAGCGTAGATGGGGGAGGGTCTGAAGCTTTCTTT. Amino acids: CASSVDGGGSEAFF. Using reference TRBV9 and TRBJ1-1 for the parts outside the CDR3, the full variable domain is DSGVTQTPKHLITATGQRVTLRCSPRSGDLSVYWYQQSLDQGLQFLIQYYNGEERAKGNILERFSAQQFPDLHSELNLSSLELGDSALYFCASSVDGGGSEAFFGQGTRLTVV.

The rearrangement uses TRBV29-1 and TRBJ1-1; TRBD1 is a possible D gene (5 bases). Germline V gene lookup returns CDR1 SQVTM and CDR2 ANQGSEA. The CDR3 extends over 13 amino acids. CDR3 region: CNPFRGGDTEAFF. Here the CDR3 DNA reads TGCAACCCATTCCGGGGGGGGGACACTGAAGCTTTCTTT.

The chain carries TRBV30 and TRBJ2-7, with 12 positions matching TRBD1. The ends lost 7 bases at V and 6 bases at J; junction bases unmatched: 1. This CDR3 is built from 11 residues. CDR1 GTSNPN and CDR2 SVGIG come from the germline V gene (reference sequence). The CDR3: CALGQGAEQYF. The CDR3 nucleotides are TGTGCCTTGGGACAGGGGGCCGAGCAGTACTTC.

The chain employs TRBV5-1 and TRBJ2-3, with D maybe TRBD2 (6 bases). This CDR3 has 15 amino acids. Germline CDR1 and CDR2: SGHRS and YFSETQ. Trimming took off 4 bases at V and 3 bases at J, with 15 bases between the two ends. DNA of the CDR3: TGCGCCAGCAGCGAAATAACCGGACTAACAGATACGCAGTATTTT. Protein sequence: CASSEITGLTDTQYF.

V and J are TRBV9 and TRBJ1-2; TRBD1 matches 9 bases. V lost 0 bases, J lost 6 bases, and 6 bases stayed unmatched. Germline V gene lookup returns CDR1 SGDLS and CDR2 YYNGEE. The CDR3 is 15 residues long. CDR3 in amino acids: CASSVDNRGLDGYTF. Here the CDR3 DNA reads TGTGCCAGCAGCGTAGATAACAGGGGGCTTGATGGCTACACCTTC.

The rearrangement links TRBV6-1 to TRBJ2-1; D is unclear. The germline V gene has CDR1 MNHNS and CDR2 SASEGT. This CDR3 region has 13 residues. The ends were cut back, 1 base at V and 10 bases at J, with 11 bases in the middle. CDR3 protein: CASSEVPPTEQFF. The DNA for the CDR3 is TGTGCCAGCAGTGAAGTTCCGCCAACCGAGCAGTTCTTC.

This rearrangement joins TRBV11-3 to TRBJ2-2; TRBD2 agrees at 12 bases. Germline V gene sequence: CDR1 SGHNT, CDR2 YENEEA. CDR3 length: 19 residues. V was pared by 2 bases and J by 0 bases, with 7 bases of the junction left unmatched. The CDR3 DNA follows: TGTGCCAGCAGCTTAAGTACTAGCGGGAGGCATTCGAACACCGGGGAGCTGTTTTTT. As protein: CASSLSTSGRHSNTGELFF.

This clone was detected only a few times. This sequence joins TRBV4-1 and TRBJ1-1; D gene unclear. There are 15 residues in the CDR3. CDR1 is MGHRA and CDR2 is YSYEKL in the germline V gene. The ends were cut back, 4 bases at V and 8 bases at J, with 20 bases in the middle. This chain's CDR3 is CASSRDPAVLSEAFF. CDR3 bases: TGCGCCAGCAGCCGAGACCCGGCAGTGTTGTCCGAAGCTTTCTTT.

This sequence joins TRBV19 and TRBJ2-7; 13 bases line up with TRBD2. The CDR3 totals 15 residues. Germline V gives CDR1 LNHDA, CDR2 SQIVND (reference sequence). Trimming took 6 bases from V and 5 from J; bases not matched to a gene: 7. The CDR3 DNA sequence: TGTGCCAGTAGGGCTTCCGGGACTAGCGGGAACGAGCAGTACTTC. Amino acids: CASRASGTSGNEQYF.

V gene TRBV19 combines with J gene TRBJ2-5, with 7 bases fitting TRBD2. This CDR3 is 15 amino acids long. The V gene end was trimmed by 0 bases and the J gene end by 4 bases; junction bases not matched to a gene: 5. CDR1 is LNHDA, CDR2 SQIVND, per germline (reference sequence). As DNA, the CDR3 is TGTGCCAGTAGTATAGAGGGAGGGCCCCGAGAGACCCAGTACTTC. It translates to CASSIEGGPRETQYF. Drawing the rest from reference TRBV19 and TRBJ2-5, the complete variable domain is DGGITQSPKYLFRKEGQNVTLSCEQNLNHDAMYWYRQDPGQGLRLIYYSQIVNDFQKGDIAEGYSVSREKKESFPLTVTSAQKNPTAFYLCASSIEGGPRETQYFGPGTRLLVL.

This clone appeared a few times. The CDR3 region is CASSLTGTAVIYNEQFF. Written as DNA, the CDR3 is TGCGCCAGCAGCTTAACTGGGACGGCCGTCATCTACAATGAGCAGTTCTTC. J is TRBJ2-1 and V is TRBV5-1; tentatively, D is TRBD1 or TRBD2 (5 bases each). This CDR3 contains 17 residues. V was clipped by 2 bases and J by 3 bases, with 18 bases between them. Germline values: CDR1 SGHRS, CDR2 YFSETQ. Combining the CDR3 with reference TRBV5-1 and TRBJ2-1 gives the whole variable domain KAGVTQTPRYLIKTRGQQVTLSCSPISGHRSVSWYQQTPGQGLQFLFEYFSETQRNKGNFPGRFSGRQFSNSRSEMNVSTLELGDSALYLCASSLTGTAVIYNEQFFGPGTRLTVL.

The chain links TRBV10-3 to TRBJ2-5, with D tentatively TRBD1 or TRBD2 (5 bases each). The CDR3 has 13 amino acids. Per germline, CDR1 ENHRY and CDR2 SYGVKD. The ends were cut back, 5 bases at V and 3 bases at J, with 10 bases in the middle. DNA for the CDR3: TGTGCCATCAGTCGGGGACCGAAAGAGACCCAGTACTTC. It specifies CAISRGPKETQYF.

The chain links TRBV18 to TRBJ2-2; D not resolved. The V and J ends lost 2 bases and 7 bases respectively, with 14 bases between them. CDR3 length: 15 amino acids. Germline CDR1 and CDR2: KGHSH and LQKENI. The CDR3 bases are TGTGCCAGCTCACCATTTGCCGGTCACGACGGGGAGCTGTTTTTT. This translates into CASSPFAGHDGELFF.

This chain uses TRBV5-1 with TRBJ2-1; TRBD1 matches 10 bases. Trimming cost V 3 bases and J 4 bases; bases outside gene matches: 7. The CDR3 has 16 amino acids. CDR1 is SGHRS, CDR2 YFSETQ, per germline. As DNA, the CDR3 is TGCGCCAGCAGCTCGGAGACAGGGGGCAGGTACAATGAGCAGTTCTTC. The encoded protein is CASSSETGGRYNEQFF. The whole variable domain, filled in from reference TRBV5-1 and TRBJ2-1, reads KAGVTQTPRYLIKTRGQQVTLSCSPISGHRSVSWYQQTPGQGLQFLFEYFSETQRNKGNFPGRFSGRQFSNSRSEMNVSTLELGDSALYLCASSSETGGRYNEQFFGPGTRLTVL.

This chain links TRBV6-4 with TRBJ2-3; 10 nucleotides match TRBD2. The CDR3 contains 14 residues. Germline V gene data show CDR1 as MRHNA and CDR2 as SNTAGT. The V and J ends lost 6 bases and 4 bases, in that order; junction bases with no gene match: 4. The CDR3 here is CASSASGGADTQYF. For the CDR3, the DNA is TGTGCCAGCAGCGCTAGCGGGGGTGCAGATACGCAGTATTTT.

The chain uses TRBV2 and TRBJ2-7; D unresolved. V lost 5 bases, J lost 4 bases, and 6 bases lay in between. The CDR3 loop spans 11 amino acids. Germline V gene lookup returns CDR1 SNHLY and CDR2 FYNNEI. The CDR3 reads CASSPRYEQYF. Written as DNA, the CDR3 is TGTGCCAGCAGTCCGAGATACGAGCAGTACTTC.

This clone has just a few counts. The chain combines TRBV5-1 with TRBJ2-7; TRBD2 might be the D (6 bases). This CDR3 has 14 residues. Germline lookup yields CDR1 SGHRS and CDR2 YFSETQ. The DNA of the CDR3 is TGCGACTTAGCGAAGGGAGGTCCGCCGGACGAGCAGTACTTC. The encoded protein is CDLAKGGPPDEQYF.

This clone appeared a single time. The gene calls are TRBV18 and TRBJ1-4; 8 nucleotides match TRBD1. The CDR3 is made up of 16 amino acids. V lost 5 bases to trimming and J lost 6 bases; unmatched junction nucleotides: 11. CDR1 and CDR2 (germline): KGHSH, LQKENI. The CDR3 sequence is CASSNLRTGLDEKLFF. The CDR3 DNA is TGTGCCAGCTCAAACCTACGGACAGGGTTGGATGAAAAACTGTTTTTT.

With regard to this clone: This CDR3 is missing its conserved last phenylalanine or tryptophan, likely due to a read error. The limits of the CDR3 on the DNA are not certain, so only TCRdb's listed CDR3 is given. V usage is TRBV4-1 and J usage is TRBJ1-2; the table's D call TRBD1 went unverified against the DNA. The CDR3 spans 9 residues, counting both ends. Germline V CDR1 and CDR2: MGHRA, YSYEKL. The CDR3 sequence is CASSQVWFS.

The chain links TRBV27 to TRBJ2-5; D is possibly TRBD1 (6 bases). CDR3 size: 15 residues. Trimming took off 3 bases at V and 3 bases at J, with 14 bases between the two ends. Germline loops: CDR1 MNHEY, CDR2 SMNVEV (reference sequence). The CDR3, as DNA: TGTGCCAGCAGTTTCAGGGGACACGGAGAAGAGACCCAGTACTTC. Translated, it gives CASSFRGHGEETQYF.

The J gene is TRBJ1-6, the V gene TRBV5-4; 10 bases are shared with TRBD1. The CDR3 totals 15 residues. V lost 3 bases and J lost 8; bases outside the gene matches: 5. The V gene's germline CDR1 is SGHNT and CDR2 YYREEE (reference sequence). The CDR3 here is CASSWGTGAYSPLHF. CDR3 in DNA: TGTGCCAGCAGCTGGGGGACAGGGGCGTATTCACCCCTCCACTTT. The full variable domain, in which reference TRBV5-4 and TRBJ1-6 provide the parts outside the CDR3, is ETGVTQSPTHLIKTRGQQVTLRCSSQSGHNTVSWYQQALGQGPQFIFQYYREEENGRGNFPPRFSGLQFPNYSSELNVNALELDDSALYLCASSWGTGAYSPLHFGNGTRLTVT.

The chain is built from TRBV19 and TRBJ1-1, with 7 positions matching TRBD1. In germline, CDR1 is LNHDA, CDR2 SQIVND (reference sequence). This CDR3 contains 13 residues. V lost 5 bases, J lost 5 bases, and 5 bases stayed unmatched. CDR3 loop: CASSDRVGTEAFF. CDR3 coding DNA: TGTGCCAGTAGTGACAGGGTTGGAACTGAAGCTTTCTTT.